Included here is one TCR beta chain sequence, with context. Patients from Seattle were sampled longitudinally, starting during active infection. The record originates from a study of blood T cell repertoires in COVID-19. Study summary: Sites in the United States, Italy and Spain provided acute and convalescent COVID-19 samples. T cells, B-cell-depleted T cells, or PBMCs supplied cDNA or gDNA.

As originally analysed: Estimation of nucleated cell counts was performed using reference gene primer amplification. Only in-frame clones appear in the TCRdb table, and some are missing; sequencing was by immunoSEQ multiplex PCR. V, J and clone size are taken as reported in that table, and D and trimming were inferred from the DNA itself. The data show a few hundred thousand clones, with about 87% seen just once and approximately 1.6% held by the top ten. The J segment lost 4 bases and the V segment lost 5 bases, leaving 7 bases of the junction unmatched. CDR1 is SGHNT and CDR2 is YENEEA in the germline V gene. The CDR3 has 15 amino acids.

The chain links TRBV11-3 to TRBJ2-3; 9 bases line up with TRBD2. The receptor was derived from a woman in her twenties or thirties with COVID-19, enrolled during active disease. Sequencing was done on a sample of peripheral blood. CDR3 loop: CASSPLAGASDTQYF. The DNA for the CDR3 is TGTGCCAGCAGCCCCTTAGCGGGGGCTTCAGATACGCAGTATTTT.